These 28 T cell receptor beta chains were all obtained from the same sample, sequenced in a study of CD8+ T cells in alopecia areata. cDNA reverse transcribed from extracted RNA served as the sequencing template. Only in-frame clones appear in the TCRdb table, and some are missing; sequencing was by immunoSEQ multiplex PCR. The sample lists 50,000 to 70,000 clones; 44% were seen once. Sample: NKG2D-low CD8+ T cells sorted from blood. All receptors come from a human donor with alopecia areata.

This chain uses TRBV9 with TRBJ2-2, with D tentatively TRBD2 (8 bases). Trimming left V 0 bases short and J 6 bases short, with 18 bases between. The length of the CDR3 is 17 residues. Germline V gene data show CDR1 as SGDLS and CDR2 as YYNGEE. CDR3 amino acids: CASSVEGAGGPSGELFF. CDR3 DNA: TGTGCCAGCAGCGTAGAGGGGGCGGGAGGCCCCTCCGGGGAGCTGTTTTTT.

This chain joins TRBV4-2 and TRBJ2-7, with a possible D match to TRBD1 (5 bases). Trimming pared 0 bases from V and 2 bases from J, leaving 17 bases between. The V gene's germline CDR1 is LGHNA and CDR2 YNFKEQ. The CDR3 covers 17 residues. CDR3 protein: CASSQEGPGRYPYEQYF. The DNA of the CDR3 is TGTGCCAGCAGCCAAGAGGGGCCAGGTCGCTACCCCTACGAGCAGTACTTC.

This clone was seen a few times. The gene calls are TRBV7-8 and TRBJ2-5, with D unresolved. Germline V gene sequence: CDR1 SGHVS, CDR2 FQNEAQ. The V and J ends lost 5 bases and 2 bases respectively, with 12 bases between them. This CDR3 has 14 amino acids. The CDR3 bases are TGTGCCAGCAGCCATACTCTTGTTCAAGAGACCCAGTACTTC. Residues: CASSHTLVQETQYF.

This chain links TRBV7-2 with TRBJ2-3; 8 bases line up with TRBD2. After removal of 1 base from V and 0 bases from J, the junction contained 3 bases not matched to a gene. Germline-derived CDR1 and CDR2 are SGHTA and FQGNSA. The CDR3 loop spans 16 amino acids. CDR3 amino acids: CASSLGASGSTDTQYF. CDR3 DNA: TGTGCCAGCAGCTTAGGGGCTAGCGGGAGCACAGATACGCAGTATTTT.

In its sample, this clone was seen once. This chain connects TRBV29-1 to TRBJ1-3; 10 bases are shared with TRBD1. Germline assignment: CDR1 SQVTM and CDR2 ANQGSEA. The CDR3 is 14 residues long. Trimming cost V 6 bases and J 5 bases; bases outside gene matches: 7. The CDR3 DNA reads TGCAGCGTAGCCACGGGACAGGGGAGAAACACCATATATTTT. As protein: CSVATGQGRNTIYF.

This clone appeared a single time. The V and J genes are TRBV4-1 and TRBJ2-1; 9 positions agree with TRBD2. With V trimmed by 5 bases and J by 4 bases, 6 bases remained unmatched. CDR3 length: 15 amino acids. CDR1 and CDR2 (germline): MGHRA, YSYEKL. CDR3: CASSASSGRYNEQFF. In DNA, the CDR3 is TGCGCCAGCAGCGCTAGTAGCGGGAGATACAATGAGCAGTTCTTC.

This clone was observed a handful of times. The chain joins TRBV2 to TRBJ2-7; 8 bases are shared with TRBD1. V lost 10 bases, J lost 11 bases, and 13 bases stayed unmatched. Germline CDR1 is SNHLY and CDR2 is FYNNEI. The CDR3 is 12 residues long. CDR3 residues: CAILGDRLEKYF. DNA for the CDR3: TGTGCCATCCTGGGGGACAGGCTGGAAAAGTACTTC.

The chain carries TRBV5-1 and TRBJ1-1; D unclear. The CDR3 totals 12 residues. Germline V gives CDR1 SGHRS, CDR2 YFSETQ. V dropped 2 bases and J dropped 8 bases, with 10 bases sitting between them. DNA for the CDR3: TGCGCCAGCAGCTTATCTCCGGGCGAAGCTTTCTTT. Amino acid sequence: CASSLSPGEAFF.

The chain carries TRBV5-6 and TRBJ1-1; D gene ambiguous. CDR1 is SGHDT and CDR2 is YYEEEE in the germline V gene. The CDR3 is 13 amino acids. The V end lost 3 bases, the J end lost 1 base, and 7 bases lay between the germline ends. CDR3 DNA: TGTGCCAGCAGCTCGGTCGGGAACACTGAAGCTTTCTTT. Its protein is CASSSVGNTEAFF.

This clone has just a few counts. This rearrangement joins TRBV27 to TRBJ1-1, with TRBD1 matching over 8 bases. The CDR3 consists of 13 residues. Unmatched junction bases numbered 1, after V lost 2 bases and J lost 5 bases. Germline V lookup: CDR1 MNHEY, CDR2 SMNVEV (reference sequence). In DNA, the CDR3 is TGTGCCAGCAGTTTAGACAGGGGAACTGAAGCTTTCTTT. Translated: CASSLDRGTEAFF.

The rearrangement joins TRBV29-1 to TRBJ2-3; a weak D match, TRBD2 (5 bases). V was shortened by 5 bases and J by 1 base, with 13 bases between the two germline ends. Per the germline V gene, CDR1 is SQVTM and CDR2 is ANQGSEA. This CDR3 spans 14 amino acids. The CDR3 nucleotides read TGCAGCGTTTATAGTGGAGCGGGCACAGATACGCAGTATTTT. Encoded protein: CSVYSGAGTDTQYF.

In this sample, this clone turned up a few times. The chain has TRBV7-9 and TRBJ1-5, with D possibly TRBD1 on 5 matching bases. This CDR3 is built from 13 residues. Looked up from germline, CDR1 is SEHNR and CDR2 is FQNEAQ (reference sequence). V was clipped by 3 bases and J by 6 bases, with 9 bases between them. The CDR3 loop is CASSLGQGQPQHF. In DNA, the CDR3 is TGTGCCAGCAGCTTGGGCCAGGGTCAGCCCCAGCATTTT.

This clone has a handful of counts. The chain couples TRBV14 to TRBJ2-7; no clear D. The CDR3 runs to 14 residues. Germline V gene data show CDR1 as SGHDN and CDR2 as FVKESK. V shed 3 bases and J shed 0 bases, with 9 bases lying between them. The CDR3 DNA reads as TGTGCCAGCAGCCAGGAGCAGAGCTCCTACGAGCAGTACTTC. Amino acid sequence: CASSQEQSSYEQYF.

DNA for the CDR3: TGCGCCAGCAGCCAAGAGATACTACCCGAATACGAAAAACTGTTTTTT. It is translated as CASSQEILPEYEKLFF. The gene calls are TRBV4-3 and TRBJ1-4; D gene unclear. V dropped 0 bases and J dropped 8 bases, with 16 bases sitting between them. The CDR3 length is 16 residues. Germline CDR1 and CDR2: LGHNA and YSLEER.

This chain uses TRBV9 with TRBJ2-1; 7 bases are a match to TRBD2. The trim removed 2 bases at V and 5 bases at J, leaving 7 bases unmatched. Germline V gives CDR1 SGDLS, CDR2 YYNGEE. CDR3 length equals 15 residues. CDR3 DNA sequence: TGTGCCAGCAGCGTGAGCGGGGCCCACCACAATGAGCAGTTCTTC. Protein: CASSVSGAHHNEQFF. Full variable domain (remainder filled in from reference TRBV9 and TRBJ2-1): DSGVTQTPKHLITATGQRVTLRCSPRSGDLSVYWYQQSLDQGLQFLIQYYNGEERAKGNILERFSAQQFPDLHSELNLSSLELGDSALYFCASSVSGAHHNEQFFGPGTRLTVL.

The V and J genes are TRBV29-1 and TRBJ2-7, with D perhaps TRBD2 (6 bases). The CDR3 length is 12 residues. V was pared by 4 bases and J by 7 bases, with 14 bases between. Germline CDR1 and CDR2: SQVTM and ANQGSEA. CDR3 nucleotide sequence: TGCAGCGTTGTGGGCCCGGGGGAGGAGCAGTACTTC. It codes for CSVVGPGEEQYF.

This clone was observed a handful of times. The chain recombines TRBV7-9 with TRBJ2-1, with 8 bases aligning to TRBD1. Losses at the gene ends were 3 bases for V and 6 bases for J; bases not matched to a gene: 10. Germline values: CDR1 SEHNR, CDR2 FQNEAQ (reference sequence). The CDR3 runs to 16 residues. DNA of the CDR3: TGTGCCAGCAGCTTCAGTCCGCGACAGGGGTCCAATGAGCAGTTCTTC. It encodes CASSFSPRQGSNEQFF. Variable domain in full (rest from reference TRBV7-9 and TRBJ2-1): DTGVSQNPRHKITKRGQNVTFRCDPISEHNRLYWYRQTLGQGPEFLTYFQNEAQLEKSRLLSDRFSAERPKGSFSTLEIQRTEQGDSAMYLCASSFSPRQGSNEQFFGPGTRLTVL.

The CDR3 region has the DNA TGTGCCAGCAGCGGGAGGGAGGAAAAACTGTTTTTT. This gives the protein CASSGREEKLFF. The rearrangement links TRBV7-9 to TRBJ1-4; D is unclear. V was trimmed by 5 bases and J by 8 bases, leaving 9 bases between them. CDR3 length: 12 amino acids. Per germline, CDR1 SEHNR and CDR2 FQNEAQ (reference sequence).

This chain connects TRBV5-4 to TRBJ2-7, with D perhaps matching TRBD1 (6 bases). Deletions cut 1 base from V and 1 base from J, with 9 bases between. The CDR3 is made up of 14 amino acids. The germline V gene has CDR1 SGHNT and CDR2 YYREEE (reference sequence). In nucleotides, the CDR3 is TGTGCCAGCAGCTTGATGGGGGCGTCCTACGAGCAGTACTTC. Protein: CASSLMGASYEQYF. Together with reference TRBV5-4 and TRBJ2-7, the CDR3 gives the full variable domain: ETGVTQSPTHLIKTRGQQVTLRCSSQSGHNTVSWYQQALGQGPQFIFQYYREEENGRGNFPPRFSGLQFPNYSSELNVNALELDDSALYLCASSLMGASYEQYFGPGTRLTVT.

V usage is TRBV27 and J usage is TRBJ2-3; D gene uncertain. Germline lookup yields CDR1 MNHEY and CDR2 SMNVEV (reference sequence). The CDR3 is 14 residues long. Trimming cost V 0 bases and J 8 bases, with 12 bases left between them. The CDR3 loop reads CASSLSAGRVTQYF. The DNA for the CDR3 is TGTGCCAGCAGTTTATCGGCCGGAAGGGTTACGCAGTATTTT.

V gene TRBV28 combines with J gene TRBJ2-4; 7 bases match TRBD1. CDR1 and CDR2 (germline): MDHEN, SYDVKM. V was clipped by 6 bases and J by 5 bases; unmatched bases: 7. The length of the CDR3 is 14 residues. CDR3 in DNA: TGTGCCAGCAGCCCGACAGGGTCGGAAAACATTCAGTACTTC. This codes for CASSPTGSENIQYF.

The gene calls are TRBV29-1 and TRBJ1-1, with unresolved D. The CDR3 is made up of 15 amino acids. The germline gives CDR1 SQVTM, CDR2 ANQGSEA. Trimming removed 3 bases from V and 1 base from J, with 15 bases in between. As DNA, the CDR3 is TGCAGCGTTGATCCGGGCCCCAGACAGAACACTGAAGCTTTCTTT. Translating gives CSVDPGPRQNTEAFF. Using reference TRBV29-1 and TRBJ1-1 for the parts outside the CDR3, the full variable domain is SAVISQKPSRDICQRGTSLTIQCQVDSQVTMMFWYRQQPGQSLTLIATANQGSEATYESGFVIDKFPISRPNLTFSTLTVSNMSPEDSSIYLCSVDPGPRQNTEAFFGQGTRLTVV.

This chain joins TRBV6-5 and TRBJ1-6, with D tentatively TRBD1 (5 bases). The CDR3 runs 12 residues. V lost 7 bases, J lost 14 bases, and 15 bases lay in between. Germline V CDR1 and CDR2: MNHEY, SVGAGI. The chain's CDR3 is CASMAGPMALHF. For the CDR3, the DNA is TGTGCCAGCATGGCAGGGCCTATGGCCCTCCACTTT.

This chain joins TRBV27 and TRBJ2-7; D possibly corresponds to TRBD2 (6 bases). The CDR3 is made up of 14 amino acids. CDR1 and CDR2 (germline): MNHEY, SMNVEV (reference sequence). V was cut by 4 bases and J by 7 bases, with 17 bases left in between. The CDR3 DNA is TGTGCCAGCAGTTATGGCGGGGCTATCTGGGAGCAGTACTTC. Its translation is CASSYGGAIWEQYF.

CDR3 DNA sequence: TGTGCCAGCAGCGCTGAAGGGCGAGCGGGAGCCCGGGAGCAGTACTTC. Translation: CASSAEGRAGAREQYF. The chain has TRBV9 and TRBJ2-7; TRBD2 agrees at 8 bases. Losses at the gene ends were 3 bases for V and 7 bases for J; bases not matched to a gene: 15. This CDR3 is built from 16 residues. CDR1 is SGDLS and CDR2 is YYNGEE in the germline V gene. Full variable domain (remainder filled in from reference TRBV9 and TRBJ2-7): DSGVTQTPKHLITATGQRVTLRCSPRSGDLSVYWYQQSLDQGLQFLIQYYNGEERAKGNILERFSAQQFPDLHSELNLSSLELGDSALYFCASSAEGRAGAREQYFGPGTRLTVT.

There are a few counts of this clone. The CDR3 reads CSVQDRANSNQPQHF. CDR3 coding DNA: TGCAGCGTGCAGGACAGGGCCAATAGCAATCAGCCCCAGCATTTT. V and J are TRBV29-1 and TRBJ1-5; 8 bases fit TRBD1. CDR1 and CDR2 from the germline V gene are SQVTM and ANQGSEA. V lost 6 bases and J lost 0; bases outside the gene matches: 7. The CDR3 runs to 15 residues.

The J gene is TRBJ2-7, the V gene TRBV29-1; D possibly corresponds to TRBD2 (5 bases). The CDR3 is made up of 14 amino acids. Between the trimmed V and J ends, which lost 4 bases and 2 bases, there was a span of 15 bases. Germline CDR1 and CDR2: SQVTM and ANQGSEA. The CDR3, as DNA: TGCAGCGTTGTAGGCGGGCGTCTGGCCTACGAGCAGTACTTC. Its translation is CSVVGGRLAYEQYF.

The gene calls are TRBV7-3 and TRBJ1-1; D unclear. V gave up 1 base and J gave up 3 bases, with 12 bases separating them. The CDR3 covers 15 residues. Germline V lookup: CDR1 SGHTA, CDR2 FQGTGA. In nucleotides, the CDR3 is TGTGCCAGCAGCTTAAGGGGTAGGGCGGACACTGAAGCTTTCTTT. This encodes CASSLRGRADTEAFF.